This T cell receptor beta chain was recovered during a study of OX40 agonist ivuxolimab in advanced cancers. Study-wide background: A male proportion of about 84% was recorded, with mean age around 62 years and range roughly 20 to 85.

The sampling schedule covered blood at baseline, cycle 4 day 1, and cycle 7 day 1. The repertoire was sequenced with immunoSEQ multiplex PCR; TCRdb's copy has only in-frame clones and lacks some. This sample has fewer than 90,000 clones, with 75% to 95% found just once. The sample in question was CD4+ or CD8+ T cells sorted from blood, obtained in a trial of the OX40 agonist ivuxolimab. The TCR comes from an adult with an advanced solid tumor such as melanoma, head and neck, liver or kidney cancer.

The CDR3 DNA reads TGCAGTGCTAGATTTAGAACTGAAGCTTTCTTT. Translation gives CSARFRTEAFF. The chain links TRBV20-1 to TRBJ1-1, with D unresolved. Germline V lookup: CDR1 DFQATT, CDR2 SNEGSKA (reference sequence). The CDR3 is made up of 11 amino acids. Trimming removed 2 bases from V and 5 bases from J, with 6 bases in between.